This record covers a single T cell receptor (beta chain). Its specificity is not known. The data were produced by immunoSEQ multiplex PCR, yet TCRdb's version contains in-frame clones alone and is incomplete. The sample shows about 97,000 clones, about 83% of them seen only once. This CDR3 spans 15 amino acids. Germline CDR1 is LNHNV and CDR2 is YYDKDF (reference sequence). V trimming: 8 bases; J trimming: 0 bases; junction bases outside the gene matches: 7. The data stem from a study of identifying expanded T cells in peripheral blood. Study-level findings and limits: Approximately two-week clone count variance significantly increased as total template count grew.

The sequence was obtained from a person aged 18-69 years in good health. The sequenced material came from blood. This chain links TRBV15 with TRBJ1-2; TRBD1 aligns across 9 bases. The CDR3 is CATRDRVVSNYGYTF. Here the CDR3 DNA reads TGTGCCACCCGGGACAGGGTAGTTTCTAACTATGGCTACACCTTC.